The 9 T cell receptor beta chains given below trace back to one sample, sequenced in a study of cytomegalovirus exposure and HLA in healthy donors. The PCR ran on 60 Vbeta and 13 Jbeta primers. TCRdb's table, derived via immunoSEQ multiplex PCR, lists solely in-frame clones and lacks some. The repertoire table contains roughly 80,000 clones. Sequencing input: PBMCs. These receptors all come from a woman aged 30 to 39 in good health and CMV-seronegative.

The CDR3 coding sequence is TGTGCCAGCAGCTTATTGCGTCGGACTAGCGGGAGATCCTACAATGAGCAGTTCTTC. As protein: CASSLLRRTSGRSYNEQFF. The chain combines TRBV13 with TRBJ2-1; 13 bases fit TRBD2. The trim removed 2 bases at V and 1 base at J, leaving 8 bases unmatched. The germline V gene has CDR1 PRHDT and CDR2 FYEKMQ (reference sequence). CDR3 size: 19 residues. Looking up the rest from reference TRBV13 and TRBJ2-1 gives the full variable domain: AAGVIQSPRHLIKEKRETATLKCYPIPRHDTVYWYQQGPGQDPQFLISFYEKMQSDKGSIPDRFSAQQFSDYHSELNMSSLELGDSALYFCASSLLRRTSGRSYNEQFFGPGTRLTVL.

This chain connects TRBV5-1 to TRBJ1-2, with 12 bases that match TRBD1. The CDR3 extends over 15 amino acids. J was trimmed by 7 bases and V by 0 bases; bases with no gene match: 4. Germline V lookup: CDR1 SGHRS, CDR2 YFSETQ. The CDR3 DNA sequence: TGCGCCAGCAGCTTGGGGGACAGGGGGCAAAGTGGCTACACCTTC. Protein product: CASSLGDRGQSGYTF. Variable domain in full (rest from reference TRBV5-1 and TRBJ1-2): KAGVTQTPRYLIKTRGQQVTLSCSPISGHRSVSWYQQTPGQGLQFLFEYFSETQRNKGNFPGRFSGRQFSNSRSEMNVSTLELGDSALYLCASSLGDRGQSGYTFGSGTRLTVV.

The J gene is TRBJ2-1, the V gene TRBV6-1, with a tentative D call TRBD2 (5 bases). In germline, CDR1 is MNHNS, CDR2 SASEGT. V lost 4 bases to trimming and J lost 1 base, with 8 bases between them. The CDR3 consists of 14 residues. CDR3 in DNA: TGTGCCAGCAGTGCACTAGGGTCCTACAATGAGCAGTTCTTC. Translated: CASSALGSYNEQFF.

The J gene is TRBJ1-6, the V gene TRBV10-1; no definite D call. Trimming left V 3 bases short and J 7 bases short, with 7 bases between. The CDR3 is 13 residues long. CDR1 and CDR2 (germline): WNHNN, SYGVQD (reference sequence). CDR3 region: CASSDNQNSPLHF. DNA of the CDR3: TGCGCCAGCAGTGATAACCAGAATTCACCCCTCCACTTT.

V and J are TRBV9 and TRBJ1-2; the D is unclear. This CDR3 region has 14 residues. Germline V gene sequence: CDR1 SGDLS, CDR2 YYNGEE. V lost 4 bases to trimming and J lost 4 bases, with 14 bases between them. CDR3 amino acids: CASSPWWGGYGYTF. In DNA form, the CDR3 reads TGTGCCAGCAGCCCCTGGTGGGGAGGCTATGGCTACACCTTC.

The V call is TRBV2, the J call TRBJ1-5, with D perhaps matching TRBD1 (6 bases). Germline assignment: CDR1 SNHLY and CDR2 FYNNEI. The CDR3 contains 14 residues. Trimming left V 5 bases short and J 3 bases short, with 11 bases between. The CDR3 loop reads CASSSRQANQPQHF. CDR3 coding DNA: TGTGCCAGCAGTTCTCGACAGGCCAATCAGCCCCAGCATTTT.

J is TRBJ2-7 and V is TRBV6-1; tentatively, D is TRBD1 (6 bases). The CDR3 loop spans 15 amino acids. V was shortened by 5 bases and J by 2 bases, with 16 bases between the two germline ends. CDR1 and CDR2 from the germline V gene are MNHNS and SASEGT. The CDR3 sequence is CASSPIPGQTYEQYF. The CDR3 bases are TGTGCCAGCAGTCCTATCCCAGGACAGACCTACGAGCAGTACTTC.

The rearrangement joins TRBV15 to TRBJ1-2, with 8 nucleotides matching TRBD1. Germline trimming cut 0 bases from V and 4 bases from J; bases unmatched to any gene: 7. This CDR3 has 16 residues. Germline V CDR1 and CDR2: LNHNV, YYDKDF (reference sequence). CDR3 bases: TGTGCCACCAGCAGAGATTCGGCAGGGGGCCCCTATGGCTACACCTTC. It encodes CATSRDSAGGPYGYTF.

The chain employs TRBV6-1 and TRBJ2-7; a weak D match, TRBD1 (6 bases). The V gene's germline CDR1 is MNHNS and CDR2 SASEGT. The V end was cut by 6 bases, the J end by 2 bases, with 14 bases between. The CDR3 contains 14 residues. CDR3 sequence (DNA): TGTGCCAGCAGACCTACAGGGAAAACCTACGAGCAGTACTTC. Protein sequence: CASRPTGKTYEQYF.